These 8 T cell receptor beta chains originate from one sample sequenced in a study of T cells in Graves' hyperthyroidism and ophthalmopathy. It was RNA transcripts that yielded the amplified TCR beta CDR3 regions. First-round RT-PCR targeting the TCR CDR3 was performed with the HTBI primer set. MiXCR, run by TCRdb on the multiplex PCR reads, gives a single entry per CDR3 protein. Here the sample spans 250,000 to 300,000 distinct CDR3 sequences, about an eighth being singletons. Sequenced: blood. Receptor source: a woman aged 25 to 39 with Graves' hyperthyroidism that later progressed to Graves' ophthalmopathy.

This clonotype came up many times. The chain employs TRBV28 and TRBJ2-5, with D perhaps assigned TRBD1 or TRBD2 (5 bases each). The CDR3 has 14 residues. Germline lookup yields CDR1 MDHEN and CDR2 SYDVKM. The germline V and J ends were trimmed by 3 bases and 5 bases, with 13 bases remaining between them. The CDR3: CASSLVRGAETQYF. In DNA form, the CDR3 reads TGTGCCAGCAGTTTGGTGAGGGGAGCGGAGACCCAGTACTTC.

This clonotype was observed at least ten times. CDR3 sequence: CASSRTRQGGYEQYF. CDR3 bases: TGTGCCAGCAGCCGGACCCGACAGGGCGGCTACGAGCAGTACTTC. V gene TRBV3-1 combines with J gene TRBJ2-7; 7 bases align to TRBD1. Looked up from germline, CDR1 is LGHDT and CDR2 is YNNKEL (reference sequence). This CDR3 has 15 residues. V dropped 4 bases and J dropped 3; count of bases not matched to a gene: 9.

This clonotype was counted only a few times. The chain recombines TRBV18 with TRBJ1-5; D not certain. The V gene lost 3 bases and the J gene lost 3 bases, with 9 bases spanning the gap. Germline V gene sequence: CDR1 KGHSH, CDR2 LQKENI. The CDR3 has 14 residues. CDR3 DNA sequence: TGTGCCAGCTCACCCCGCAGAAACAATCAGCCCCAGCATTTT. Protein: CASSPRRNNQPQHF.

The table lists this clonotype with a few counts. The gene calls are TRBV6-1 and TRBJ2-1; 9 positions agree with TRBD1. Germline CDR1 is MNHNS and CDR2 is SASEGT. CDR3 size: 14 residues. Germline trimming cut 8 bases from V and 6 bases from J; bases unmatched to any gene: 8. CDR3 region: CASPGTGSFNEQFF. In DNA, the CDR3 is TGTGCCAGCCCCGGGACAGGGTCGTTCAATGAGCAGTTCTTC.

This clonotype was seen only a few times. V gene TRBV24-1 combines with J gene TRBJ2-5, with 8 bases that match TRBD1. Per germline, CDR1 KGHDR and CDR2 SFDVKD. V lost 10 bases, J lost 7 bases, and 4 bases stayed unmatched. CDR3 length: 11 amino acids. CDR3 residues: CATSDRVTQYF. CDR3 nucleotide sequence: TGTGCCACTTCGGACAGGGTGACCCAGTACTTC.

This chain connects TRBV11-2 to TRBJ2-5, with D unclear. Trimming stripped 0 bases from V and 1 base from J, with 9 bases between. The CDR3 contains 15 residues. CDR1 and CDR2 (germline): SGHAT, FQNNGV. CDR3 in amino acids: CASSLDQTSQETQYF. In DNA, the CDR3 is TGTGCCAGCAGCTTAGACCAGACCTCCCAAGAGACCCAGTACTTC.

This clonotype was counted at least ten times. The chain couples TRBV12-3 or TRBV12-4 to TRBJ2-1, with D possibly being TRBD2 (6 bases). There are 15 residues in the CDR3. Trimming removed 8 bases at V and 6 bases at J, with 20 bases between. The chain's CDR3 is CASLPRTGLRNEQFF. CDR3 bases: TGTGCCAGCTTGCCCCGTACGGGACTCCGCAATGAGCAGTTCTTC.

In regard to this clonotype: This could be a read error, since a much larger clone is one nucleotide away. The chain's CDR3 is CASSLGSWDGYTF. The CDR3 DNA sequence: TGTGCCAGCAGCTTAGGGAGCTGGGATGGCTACACCTTC. The gene calls are TRBV7-9 and TRBJ1-2; D is undetermined. V lost 1 base and J lost 6, with 9 bases in between. This CDR3 region has 13 residues. The V gene's germline CDR1 is SEHNR and CDR2 FQNEAQ (reference sequence).